These 12 T cell receptor beta chains were sequenced from one sample in a study of CD8 T cells in ankylosing spondylitis. TCRdb itself ran the 5' RACE reads through MiXCR, one entry per CDR3 protein. This sample carries around 150,000 distinct CDR3 sequences, around 6.6% of them seen once, and the ten largest clones take 9.5% to 15%. Material for sequencing was blood, either unsorted or a sorted T cell fraction (not recorded which). These TCRs come from a female donor with ankylosing spondylitis or in good health (not recorded which).

The table lists this clonotype with many counts. V and J are TRBV7-9 and TRBJ2-5; D perhaps matches TRBD1 (6 bases). Between the trimmed V and J ends, which lost 0 bases and 5 bases, there was a span of 16 bases. The CDR3 is 16 residues long. Germline loops: CDR1 SEHNR, CDR2 FQNEAQ (reference sequence). DNA of the CDR3: TGTGCCAGCAGCTTAGCGACAGGCGGAATGGGGGAGACCCAGTACTTC. Its translation is CASSLATGGMGETQYF. Full variable domain (missing parts from reference TRBV7-9 and TRBJ2-5): DTGVSQNPRHKITKRGQNVTFRCDPISEHNRLYWYRQTLGQGPEFLTYFQNEAQLEKSRLLSDRFSAERPKGSFSTLEIQRTEQGDSAMYLCASSLATGGMGETQYFGPGTRLLVL.

This clonotype was recorded at least ten times. V and J are TRBV12-3 or TRBV12-4 and TRBJ2-7; D remains unclear. The CDR3 spans 12 residues. Trimming pared 3 bases from V and 9 bases from J, leaving 12 bases between. Here the CDR3 reads CASSFDAWRQYF. The CDR3 region has the DNA TGTGCCAGCAGTTTTGACGCCTGGCGGCAGTACTTC.

This clonotype was counted at least ten times. This chain connects TRBV7-3 to TRBJ2-3; TRBD2 aligns across 7 bases. The CDR3 sequence is 18 residues long. Germline V lookup: CDR1 SGHTA, CDR2 FQGTGA. V dropped 5 bases and J dropped 2; count of bases not matched to a gene: 16. The CDR3: CASSLRAGVSQNTDTQYF. CDR3 in DNA: TGTGCCAGCAGCCTAAGGGCGGGGGTCAGTCAGAACACAGATACGCAGTATTTT.

This clonotype was observed at least ten times. This chain links TRBV5-1 with TRBJ2-5; D is uncertain. Trimming left V 1 base short and J 3 bases short, with 7 bases between. The CDR3 loop spans 13 amino acids. The germline V gene has CDR1 SGHRS and CDR2 YFSETQ. The CDR3 bases are TGCGCCAGCAGCTTGCTTGAGAAAGAGACCCAGTACTTC. Translating it yields CASSLLEKETQYF.

This clonotype was counted at least ten times. The chain uses TRBV27 and TRBJ1-1, with TRBD1 matching 7 bases. Germline CDR1 reads MNHEY; CDR2 reads SMNVEV (reference sequence). The CDR3 runs to 13 residues. V was pared by 6 bases and J by 1 base, with 2 bases of the junction left unmatched. CDR3 nucleotides: TGTGCCAGCAGCAGACAGGGGAACACTGAAGCTTTCTTT. Translation gives CASSRQGNTEAFF.

The chain couples TRBV28 to TRBJ1-5; 9 bases are a match to TRBD1. The CDR3 spans 15 residues. V shed 1 base, J shed 4 bases, and the junction held 2 bases outside the gene matches. Germline V gene data show CDR1 as MDHEN and CDR2 as SYDVKM. The CDR3 nucleotides read TGTGCCAGCAGTTTATCGGGACAGGGAAATCAGCCCCAGCATTTT. This encodes CASSLSGQGNQPQHF.

This clonotype appeared many times. This chain joins TRBV2 and TRBJ2-3, with TRBD1 matching over 7 bases. The CDR3 extends over 13 amino acids. The V gene's germline CDR1 is SNHLY and CDR2 FYNNEI. After removal of 11 bases from V and 2 bases from J, the junction contained 7 bases not matched to a gene. The CDR3 DNA reads as TGTGCCGACCGGGACAGCGACACAGATACGCAGTATTTT. Encoded protein: CADRDSDTDTQYF.

This clonotype was seen many times. For the CDR3, the DNA is TGCAGCGTTGCGCCCACCGGCACTGAAGCTTTCTTT. Protein product: CSVAPTGTEAFF. The chain is built from TRBV29-1 and TRBJ1-1; D not resolved. The CDR3 has 12 amino acids. V was clipped by 4 bases and J by 4 bases, with 10 bases between them. Per germline, CDR1 SQVTM and CDR2 ANQGSEA.

The rearrangement uses TRBV30 and TRBJ1-2; D gene ambiguous. This CDR3 is built from 15 residues. Germline V gene sequence: CDR1 GTSNPN, CDR2 SVGIG (reference sequence). Trimming cost V 0 bases and J 4 bases, with 15 bases left between them. The chain's CDR3 is CAWSVTQIGPYGYTF. In DNA, the CDR3 is TGTGCCTGGAGTGTAACCCAGATAGGACCCTATGGCTACACCTTC.

This clonotype was seen a handful of times. V usage is TRBV11-3 and J usage is TRBJ2-1; D is ambiguous. Germline-derived CDR1 and CDR2 are SGHNT and YENEEA. The CDR3 extends over 12 amino acids. V shed 2 bases and J shed 7 bases, with 6 bases lying between them. CDR3 amino acids: CASSLYRNEQFF. DNA for the CDR3: TGTGCCAGCAGCTTATATCGAAATGAGCAGTTCTTC.

In its sample, this clonotype was seen many times. V and J are TRBV29-1 and TRBJ2-3; 7 bases map to TRBD2. CDR3 length: 14 residues. Per the germline V gene, CDR1 is SQVTM and CDR2 is ANQGSEA. Losses at the gene ends were 7 bases for V and 2 bases for J; bases not matched to a gene: 9. CDR3 residues: CSAAPGTNTDTQYF. In DNA form, the CDR3 reads TGCAGCGCCGCTCCGGGGACTAACACAGATACGCAGTATTTT.

This clonotype has ten or more counts. The chain joins TRBV25-1 to TRBJ1-2, with 11 bases lining up with TRBD1. There are 15 residues in the CDR3. Germline lookup yields CDR1 MGHDK and CDR2 SYGVNS. Germline trimming cut 2 bases from V and 5 bases from J; bases unmatched to any gene: 4. CDR3 bases: TGTGCCAGCAGTGAAGGGACAGGGGGGAATTATGGCTACACCTTC. It is translated as CASSEGTGGNYGYTF.